The 10 T cell receptor beta chains reported below all come from one sample, sequenced in a study of blood T cell repertoires in COVID-19. The protocol was immunoSEQ multiplex PCR, while the TCRdb copy is restricted to in-frame clones and leaves out a portion. The sample carries fewer than 350,000 clones, 80% to 90% recorded once. The sample was PBMCs or T cells enriched from blood (not recorded which). Source of these receptors: a man under 40 who had recovered from COVID-19.

The chain carries TRBV3-1 (or the pseudogene TRBV3-2) and TRBJ2-1; unclear D gene. Germline values: CDR1 LGHDT, CDR2 YNNKEL (reference sequence). Deletions cut 1 base from V and 12 bases from J, with 10 bases between. The CDR3 has 12 amino acids. CDR3 coding DNA: TGTGCCAGCAGCCAAGTTAGTGGTGCGCAGTTCTTC. Its protein is CASSQVSGAQFF.

The chain is built from TRBV9 and TRBJ2-5, with TRBD1 identical over 7 bases. Germline V gene data show CDR1 as SGDLS and CDR2 as YYNGEE. The V and J ends lost 4 bases and 1 base, in that order; junction bases with no gene match: 4. The CDR3 contains 14 residues. CDR3 coding DNA: TGTGCCAGCAGCCCTCGGGACAGCCAAGAGACCCAGTACTTC. It is translated as CASSPRDSQETQYF.

V is TRBV9 and J is TRBJ2-3; possible D gene TRBD1, 6 bases. The V end was cut by 0 bases, the J end by 2 bases, with 13 bases between. Germline CDR1 reads SGDLS; CDR2 reads YYNGEE. CDR3 length: 16 residues. The CDR3: CASSVDQGRITDTQYF. CDR3 DNA sequence: TGTGCCAGCAGCGTAGACCAGGGGCGCATCACAGATACGCAGTATTTT.

This clone turned up a few times. The V and J genes are TRBV5-1 and TRBJ2-5, with 7 bases identical to TRBD1. This CDR3 contains 14 residues. CDR1 is SGHRS, CDR2 YFSETQ, per germline. V shed 2 bases, J shed 4 bases, and the junction held 5 bases outside the gene matches. The DNA of the CDR3 is TGCGCCAGCAGCTTCCGGGACAGACGAGAGACCCAGTACTTC. It is translated as CASSFRDRRETQYF. Full variable domain (remainder filled in from reference TRBV5-1 and TRBJ2-5): KAGVTQTPRYLIKTRGQQVTLSCSPISGHRSVSWYQQTPGQGLQFLFEYFSETQRNKGNFPGRFSGRQFSNSRSEMNVSTLELGDSALYLCASSFRDRRETQYFGPGTRLLVL.

This clone was recorded a few times. The CDR3 nucleotides read TGCAGCGTCACGGGAGGGGACAGGGGGCCCGAGCAGTACTTC. Its protein is CSVTGGDRGPEQYF. The chain is built from TRBV29-1 and TRBJ2-7; TRBD1 matches at 12 bases. This CDR3 is built from 14 residues. Germline V gene data show CDR1 as SQVTM and CDR2 as ANQGSEA. V was clipped by 6 bases and J by 6 bases; unmatched bases: 9.

The gene calls are TRBV19 and TRBJ2-3, with D possibly matching TRBD2 (6 bases). This CDR3 region has 15 residues. Trimming took 4 bases from V and 8 from J, leaving 19 bases between them. Germline loops: CDR1 LNHDA, CDR2 SQIVND (reference sequence). The CDR3 region has the DNA TGTGCCAGTAGTACCGCTAGCGAGCTTCTTCCTACGCAGTATTTT. Protein product: CASSTASELLPTQYF.

The CDR3 here is CASSEGGKNNYGYTF. CDR3 sequence (DNA): TGCGCCAGCAGTGAAGGAGGGAAGAATAACTATGGCTACACCTTC. The V and J genes are TRBV10-2 and TRBJ1-2; unclear D gene. Germline CDR1 and CDR2: WSHSY and SAAADI. With 3 bases removed from V and 1 base from J, the gap between germline ends came to 12 bases. There are 15 residues in the CDR3.

The chain uses TRBV6-6 and TRBJ1-1; D unclear. The CDR3 runs to 15 residues. Germline V gene data show CDR1 as MNHNY and CDR2 as SVGAGI (reference sequence). V lost 5 bases, J lost 4 bases, and 17 bases lay in between. The CDR3 nucleotides are TGTGCCAGCAGTGCAACGACTGGAGGCGGCACTGAAGCTTTCTTT. It encodes CASSATTGGGTEAFF.

CDR3 sequence reads: CASSSGQEYNEQFF. In DNA, the CDR3 is TGTGCCAGCAGCTCGGGACAGGAATACAATGAGCAGTTCTTC. The rearrangement links TRBV7-3 to TRBJ2-1, with 8 positions matching TRBD1. The V gene's germline CDR1 is SGHTA and CDR2 FQGTGA. The V and J ends lost 4 bases and 4 bases, in that order; junction bases with no gene match: 3. The CDR3 extends over 14 amino acids. The full variable domain, with the rest looked up from reference TRBV7-3 and TRBJ2-1, is GAGVSQTPSNKVTEKGKYVELRCDPISGHTALYWYRQSLGQGPEFLIYFQGTGAADDSGLPNDRFFAVRPEGSVSTLKIQRTERGDSAVYLCASSSGQEYNEQFFGPGTRLTVL.

The rearrangement links TRBV2 to TRBJ2-7, with a weak D call TRBD2 (5 bases). CDR1 SNHLY and CDR2 FYNNEI come from the germline V gene. V was shortened by 3 bases and J by 8 bases, with 14 bases between the two germline ends. The CDR3 runs to 13 residues. The CDR3 nucleotides read TGTGCCAGCAGTGAGTTCCCTCCTAGCAAGCAGTACTTC. Protein sequence: CASSEFPPSKQYF.